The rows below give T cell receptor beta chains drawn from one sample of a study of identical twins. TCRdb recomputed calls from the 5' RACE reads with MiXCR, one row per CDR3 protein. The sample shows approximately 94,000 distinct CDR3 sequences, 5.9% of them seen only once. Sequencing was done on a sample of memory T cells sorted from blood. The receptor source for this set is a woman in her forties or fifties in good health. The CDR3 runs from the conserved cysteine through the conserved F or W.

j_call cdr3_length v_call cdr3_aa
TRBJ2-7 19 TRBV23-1 CASSTPGQLSGSLSYEQYF
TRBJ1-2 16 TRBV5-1 CASSFEPGQGASGYTF
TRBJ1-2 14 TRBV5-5 CAISRGEWGYGYTF
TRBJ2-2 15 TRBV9 CASSVARGNPGELFF
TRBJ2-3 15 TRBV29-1 CSVGGTEDSTDTQYF
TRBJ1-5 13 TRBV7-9 CASSFNRDQPQHF
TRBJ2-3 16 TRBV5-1 CASSLTTSGSTDTQYF
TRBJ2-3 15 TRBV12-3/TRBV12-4 CASSFPGRGADTQYF
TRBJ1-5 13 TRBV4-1 CASSQDMDQPQHF
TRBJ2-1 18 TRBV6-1 CASSSPRLAGGPGNEQFF
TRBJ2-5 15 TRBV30 CAYKNRDRAGETQYF
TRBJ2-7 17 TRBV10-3 CAISESTLADYSYEQYF
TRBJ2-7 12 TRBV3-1 CASSSSTNEQYF